The rows below give T cell receptor beta chains drawn from one sample of a study of response to subunit inactivated influenza vaccine. TCRdb reprocessed the RT-PCR reads via MiXCR and lists one record per CDR3 protein. This repertoire shows around 710,000 distinct CDR3 sequences, approximately 15% found once; its top ten account for around 6.5%. The sequenced sample was PBMCs from blood, obtained 14 to 15 days before vaccination. The receptors originated from a man in his fifties or sixties who received an inactivated influenza vaccine. Both conserved end residues are part of each CDR3. Fields, in order: V gene, clone size, J gene, D gene, CDR3 protein, CDR3 DNA. D genes are given only for firm matches. Size is omitted from some rows. Given values are once, few, many or a class for expanded clones.

v_call: TRBV13; clone_size: many; j_call: TRBJ2-2; d_call: TRBD2; cdr3_aa: CASSGTTNTGELFF; cdr3_nt: TGTGCCAGCAGCGGGACTACGAACACCGGGGAGCTGTTTTTT
v_call: TRBV7-2; clone_size: few; j_call: TRBJ2-3; d_call: TRBD2; cdr3_aa: CASSVGLAGVVDTQYF; cdr3_nt: TGTGCCAGCAGCGTCGGACTAGCGGGAGTAGTAGATACGCAGTATTTT
v_call: TRBV6-2/TRBV6-3; clone_size: few; j_call: TRBJ2-5; d_call: TRBD2; cdr3_aa: CASSYTSGGIETQYF; cdr3_nt: TGTGCCAGCAGTTATACTAGCGGGGGGATAGAGACCCAGTACTTC
v_call: TRBV5-1; clone_size: -; j_call: TRBJ2-1; d_call: TRBD2; cdr3_aa: CASSLETSGDGRQFF; cdr3_nt: TGCGCCAGCAGCTTGGAGACTAGCGGGGACGGTAGGCAGTTCTTC
v_call: TRBV25-1; clone_size: -; j_call: TRBJ2-3; d_call: -; cdr3_aa: CASSELGGLGRDTQYF; cdr3_nt: TGTGCCAGCAGTGAACTCGGGGGGCTTGGGAGAGATACGCAGTATTTT
v_call: TRBV10-2; clone_size: few; j_call: TRBJ2-7; d_call: TRBD1; cdr3_aa: CASSGDRHYEQYF; cdr3_nt: TGCGCCAGCAGTGGGGACAGACACTACGAGCAGTACTTC
v_call: TRBV4-2; clone_size: few; j_call: TRBJ1-2; d_call: -; cdr3_aa: CASSQEMSGVGYTF; cdr3_nt: TGTGCCAGCAGCCAAGAGATGTCAGGGGTCGGCTACACCTTC
v_call: TRBV7-2; clone_size: few; j_call: TRBJ2-1; d_call: TRBD1; cdr3_aa: CASRLGQARPNEQFF; cdr3_nt: TGTGCCAGCCGGTTAGGACAGGCCAGGCCAAATGAGCAGTTCTTC
v_call: TRBV7-9; clone_size: -; j_call: TRBJ2-7; d_call: -; cdr3_aa: CASSFKPYEQYF; cdr3_nt: TGTGCCAGCAGCTTTAAGCCCTACGAGCAGTACTTC
v_call: TRBV27; clone_size: -; j_call: TRBJ1-5; d_call: -; cdr3_aa: CASSLQGYRNQPQHF; cdr3_nt: TGTGCCAGCAGTCTCCAGGGATATCGGAATCAGCCCCAGCATTTT
v_call: TRBV3-1; clone_size: -; j_call: TRBJ2-7; d_call: -; cdr3_aa: CASSQDLKGGEQYF; cdr3_nt: TGTGCCAGCAGCCAAGATCTGAAAGGGGGCGAGCAGTACTTC
v_call: TRBV28; clone_size: many; j_call: TRBJ2-2; d_call: -; cdr3_aa: CASSNGGGTGELFF; cdr3_nt: TGTGCCAGCAGCAATGGAGGCGGCACCGGGGAGCTGTTTTTT
v_call: TRBV12-3/TRBV12-4; clone_size: -; j_call: TRBJ2-7; d_call: -; cdr3_aa: CASSNLIRGELSYEQYF; cdr3_nt: TGTGCCAGCAGCAATCTCATCAGGGGAGAGCTTTCCTACGAGCAGTACTTC
v_call: TRBV20-1; clone_size: -; j_call: TRBJ1-2; d_call: -; cdr3_aa: CSATPGGGFYGYTF; cdr3_nt: TGCAGTGCAACCCCTGGCGGGGGCTTCTATGGCTACACCTTC
v_call: TRBV18; clone_size: -; j_call: TRBJ1-3; d_call: -; cdr3_aa: CASSPSGVYNTIYF; cdr3_nt: TGTGCCAGCTCACCATCGGGAGTTTACAACACCATATATTTT
v_call: TRBV24-1; clone_size: -; j_call: TRBJ2-2; d_call: -; cdr3_aa: CATSDRISDTITGELFF; cdr3_nt: TGTGCCACCAGTGACCGAATATCGGACACAATCACCGGGGAGCTGTTTTTT
v_call: TRBV10-3; clone_size: -; j_call: TRBJ2-2; d_call: TRBD1; cdr3_aa: CASKGTENTGELFF; cdr3_nt: TGTGCCAGCAAAGGGACAGAGAACACCGGGGAGCTGTTTTTT
v_call: TRBV20-1; clone_size: few; j_call: TRBJ1-5; d_call: TRBD1; cdr3_aa: CSALTGSKVQPQHF; cdr3_nt: TGCAGTGCACTGACAGGGTCAAAGGTCCAGCCCCAGCATTTT
v_call: TRBV2; clone_size: -; j_call: TRBJ2-6; d_call: TRBD1; cdr3_aa: CTFSFTGTGGSSGANVLTF; cdr3_nt: TGTACCTTCAGTTTTACCGGGACAGGAGGCTCCTCTGGGGCCAACGTCCTGACTTTC
v_call: TRBV14; clone_size: few; j_call: TRBJ2-1; d_call: -; cdr3_aa: CASSQGPLANYNEQFF; cdr3_nt: TGTGCCAGCAGCCAAGGTCCTCTAGCTAACTACAATGAGCAGTTCTTC
v_call: TRBV7-2; clone_size: many; j_call: TRBJ2-3; d_call: -; cdr3_aa: CASSLGTETDTQYF; cdr3_nt: TGTGCCAGCAGCTTAGGCACAGAAACAGATACGCAGTATTTT
v_call: TRBV10-3; clone_size: few; j_call: TRBJ2-1; d_call: TRBD1; cdr3_aa: CAISGSGTESSYNEQFF; cdr3_nt: TGTGCCATCAGTGGTTCTGGGACAGAGAGCTCCTACAATGAGCAGTTCTTC
v_call: TRBV5-1; clone_size: few; j_call: TRBJ2-7; d_call: -; cdr3_aa: CASSLQGPEQYF; cdr3_nt: TGCGCCAGCAGCTTACAGGGACCCGAGCAGTACTTC
v_call: TRBV29-1; clone_size: few; j_call: TRBJ2-7; d_call: TRBD1; cdr3_aa: CSVAGDRSYEQYF; cdr3_nt: TGCAGCGTTGCCGGGGACAGAAGCTACGAGCAGTACTTC
v_call: TRBV5-1; clone_size: few; j_call: TRBJ1-2; d_call: TRBD1; cdr3_aa: CASSQSAGTGLYGYTF; cdr3_nt: TGCGCCAGCAGCCAAAGTGCCGGGACAGGGCTTTATGGCTACACCTTC
v_call: TRBV5-6; clone_size: many; j_call: TRBJ1-2; d_call: -; cdr3_aa: CASSFFLGTGSYGYTF; cdr3_nt: TGTGCCAGCAGCTTTTTCCTTGGGACGGGCAGTTATGGCTACACCTTC
v_call: TRBV20-1; clone_size: -; j_call: TRBJ2-3; d_call: -; cdr3_aa: CSARGLTGRGDTQYF; cdr3_nt: TGCAGTGCTAGAGGGCTCACCGGGCGGGGAGATACGCAGTATTTT
v_call: TRBV4-3; clone_size: -; j_call: TRBJ1-1; d_call: TRBD1; cdr3_aa: CASSQRRDAGGLLPFF; cdr3_nt: TGCGCCAGCAGCCAACGTCGGGATGCAGGGGGTCTCCTCCCTTTCTTT
v_call: TRBV20-1; clone_size: -; j_call: TRBJ1-2; d_call: TRBD1; cdr3_aa: CSARQGAVAQNYGYTF; cdr3_nt: TGCAGTGCTAGACAGGGGGCCGTCGCACAAAACTATGGCTACACCTTC
v_call: TRBV28; clone_size: many; j_call: TRBJ1-1; d_call: -; cdr3_aa: CASNGDLNTEAFF; cdr3_nt: TGTGCCAGCAATGGGGACCTGAACACTGAAGCTTTCTTT
v_call: TRBV7-8; clone_size: few; j_call: TRBJ2-1; d_call: -; cdr3_aa: CGTRQGAFGNEQFF; cdr3_nt: TGTGGTACTAGGCAAGGGGCCTTTGGGAATGAGCAGTTCTTC
v_call: TRBV3-1; clone_size: -; j_call: TRBJ2-4; d_call: -; cdr3_aa: CACSQTLVAKNIQYF; cdr3_nt: TGTGCCTGCAGCCAAACTCTGGTAGCCAAAAACATTCAGTACTTC
v_call: TRBV6-2/TRBV6-3; clone_size: -; j_call: TRBJ2-1; d_call: -; cdr3_aa: CASSYPTRGVYNEQFF; cdr3_nt: TGTGCCAGCAGTTACCCCACTAGGGGTGTTTACAATGAGCAGTTCTTC
v_call: TRBV5-1; clone_size: -; j_call: TRBJ1-2; d_call: TRBD1; cdr3_aa: CASSGQGAYGYTF; cdr3_nt: TGCGCCAGCAGCGGACAGGGAGCCTATGGCTACACCTTC
v_call: TRBV20-1; clone_size: -; j_call: TRBJ2-5; d_call: -; cdr3_aa: CSADDSFADQETQYF; cdr3_nt: TGCAGTGCTGACGACAGTTTTGCCGACCAAGAGACCCAGTACTTC
v_call: TRBV29-1; clone_size: few; j_call: TRBJ2-5; d_call: TRBD2; cdr3_aa: CSVGGLLAGGVGQETQYF; cdr3_nt: TGCAGCGTTGGGGGTTTGCTAGCGGGGGGCGTCGGCCAAGAGACCCAGTACTTC
v_call: TRBV3-1; clone_size: few; j_call: TRBJ2-7; d_call: -; cdr3_aa: CASSLILSGTAYEQYF; cdr3_nt: TGTGCCAGCAGCCTAATCCTTAGCGGAACCGCCTACGAGCAGTACTTC
v_call: TRBV20-1; clone_size: -; j_call: TRBJ2-1; d_call: TRBD2; cdr3_aa: CSASLGLAYYNEQFF; cdr3_nt: TGCAGTGCTAGTTTGGGACTAGCGTACTACAATGAGCAGTTCTTC
v_call: TRBV5-1; clone_size: many; j_call: TRBJ2-2; d_call: TRBD1; cdr3_aa: CASRDRGQNTGELFF; cdr3_nt: TGCGCCAGCAGGGACAGGGGCCAGAACACCGGGGAGCTGTTTTTT
v_call: TRBV12-3/TRBV12-4; clone_size: -; j_call: TRBJ1-5; d_call: -; cdr3_aa: CASSPIRLGDKGNQPQHF; cdr3_nt: TGTGCCAGCAGTCCTATCCGGCTTGGGGACAAGGGCAATCAGCCCCAGCATTTT
v_call: TRBV28; clone_size: -; j_call: TRBJ2-3; d_call: -; cdr3_aa: CASSLSYITDTQYF; cdr3_nt: TGTGCCAGCAGTCTTTCTTACATCACAGATACGCAGTATTTT
v_call: TRBV11-2; clone_size: many; j_call: TRBJ2-5; d_call: TRBD1; cdr3_aa: CASSTDRAETQYF; cdr3_nt: TGTGCCAGCAGCACCGACAGGGCAGAGACCCAGTACTTC
v_call: TRBV25-1; clone_size: few; j_call: TRBJ2-7; d_call: -; cdr3_aa: CASSEYIHEQYF; cdr3_nt: TGTGCCAGCAGTGAATATATACACGAGCAGTACTTC
v_call: TRBV19; clone_size: -; j_call: TRBJ2-7; d_call: -; cdr3_aa: CASSCPSTGRKAYEQYF; cdr3_nt: TGTGCCAGTAGTTGCCCTTCCACGGGGAGGAAGGCCTACGAGCAGTACTTC
v_call: TRBV28; clone_size: few; j_call: TRBJ2-2; d_call: TRBD1; cdr3_aa: CASTSDRGRNTGELFF; cdr3_nt: TGTGCCAGCACCAGCGACAGGGGCCGGAACACCGGGGAGCTGTTTTTT
v_call: TRBV25-1; clone_size: -; j_call: TRBJ1-2; d_call: -; cdr3_aa: CASSGARAFRGYTF; cdr3_nt: TGTGCCAGCAGTGGGGCCAGGGCGTTTCGTGGCTACACCTTC
v_call: TRBV24-1; clone_size: many; j_call: TRBJ2-2; d_call: TRBD1; cdr3_aa: CATSDPPGQGVTGELFF; cdr3_nt: TGTGCCACCAGTGATCCCCCGGGACAGGGTGTGACCGGGGAGCTGTTTTTT
v_call: TRBV3-1; clone_size: few; j_call: TRBJ2-5; d_call: TRBD2; cdr3_aa: CASSDPGLQETQYF; cdr3_nt: TGTGCCAGCAGCGACCCGGGACTACAAGAGACCCAGTACTTC